The 27 T cell receptor beta chains listed next were all sequenced from one sample in a study of blood T cell repertoires in COVID-19. Using immunoSEQ multiplex PCR, the repertoire was profiled, and TCRdb retains in-frame clones only, with some absent. This sample has around 160,000 clones, with 80% found just once. Material for sequencing was peripheral blood. Receptor source: a man aged 60 to 69 with active or convalescent COVID-19.

On this clone: A much larger clone differs by one base, so this may be a read error. The J gene is TRBJ2-7, the V gene TRBV7-6; 14 positions match TRBD2. V lost 4 bases, J lost 5 bases, and 1 base stayed unmatched. The CDR3 sequence is 14 residues long. From germline, CDR1 is SGHVS and CDR2 FNYEAQ. This chain's CDR3 is CASSWGLAGDEQYF. CDR3 nucleotide sequence: TGTGCCAGCAGCTGGGGACTAGCGGGAGACGAGCAGTACTTC.

V usage is TRBV7-8 and J usage is TRBJ2-7; a possible D gene is TRBD1 (5 bases). Deletions cut 3 bases from V and 6 bases from J, with 18 bases between. The CDR3 runs 15 residues. CDR1 and CDR2 from the germline V gene are SGHVS and FQNEAQ. CDR3 sequence: CASSFVVGQGGEQYF. CDR3 DNA: TGTGCCAGCAGCTTCGTGGTGGGTCAGGGCGGCGAGCAGTACTTC.

The rearrangement links TRBV3-1 (or the pseudogene TRBV3-2) to TRBJ2-3, with a weak D call TRBD1 (6 bases). The germline gives CDR1 LGHDT, CDR2 YNNKEL (reference sequence). V was trimmed by 4 bases and J by 6 bases, leaving 14 bases between them. This CDR3 has 14 amino acids. Written as DNA, the CDR3 is TGTGCCAGCAGCCTCACAGGGTTTTGGGATACGCAGTATTTT. Protein product: CASSLTGFWDTQYF.

V is TRBV9 and J is TRBJ2-1; no reliable D call. Trimming left V 1 base short and J 4 bases short, with 12 bases between. The germline V gene encodes CDR1 SGDLS and CDR2 YYNGEE. This CDR3 has 15 residues. The DNA of the CDR3 is TGTGCCAGCAGCGTAAGCTGGAGAGGATACAATGAGCAGTTCTTC. As protein: CASSVSWRGYNEQFF.

This clone was counted a few times. V and J are TRBV20-1 and TRBJ1-5; D may be TRBD1 (5 bases). The CDR3 runs 11 residues. Germline V gene lookup returns CDR1 DFQATT and CDR2 SNEGSKA (reference sequence). With 2 bases removed from V and 7 bases from J, the gap between germline ends came to 6 bases. CDR3 DNA sequence: TGCAGTGCTAGACAGGGCCAGCCCCAGCATTTT. It encodes CSARQGQPQHF.

This clone occurred a few times. The rearrangement uses TRBV27 and TRBJ2-7; TRBD2 is a possible D gene (6 bases). The CDR3 contains 14 residues. Germline CDR1 MNHEY, CDR2 SMNVEV (reference sequence). V lost 2 bases and J lost 0, with 8 bases in between. The CDR3 loop is CASSLAGNSYEQYF. Here the CDR3 DNA reads TGTGCCAGCAGTTTAGCGGGGAACTCCTACGAGCAGTACTTC.

The V and J genes are TRBV28 and TRBJ2-3, with a weak D call TRBD2 (6 bases). Trimming stripped 5 bases from V and 1 base from J, with 13 bases between. The CDR3 is made up of 15 amino acids. Germline V gene data show CDR1 as MDHEN and CDR2 as SYDVKM. The CDR3 DNA is TGTGCCAGCAGTGGAAGCGGGTCCCGCACAGATACGCAGTATTTT. Translation gives CASSGSGSRTDTQYF.

This chain joins TRBV9 and TRBJ2-3; D is possibly TRBD2 (5 bases). CDR1 is SGDLS and CDR2 is YYNGEE in the germline V gene. The CDR3 runs to 15 residues. Deletions cut 0 bases from V and 2 bases from J, with 10 bases between. CDR3 nucleotide sequence: TGTGCCAGCAGCGTAGACAGCGGCTACACAGATACGCAGTATTTT. This encodes CASSVDSGYTDTQYF.

The chain links TRBV27 to TRBJ1-4; 10 positions agree with TRBD1. CDR3 size: 16 residues. CDR1 is MNHEY and CDR2 is SMNVEV in the germline V gene (reference sequence). Trimming took 6 bases from V and 7 from J; bases not matched to a gene: 11. This chain's CDR3 is CASSRQGASVSEKLFF. CDR3 bases: TGTGCCAGCAGCCGACAGGGGGCTAGCGTGAGTGAAAAACTGTTTTTT.

This clone has only one observation. V gene TRBV6-5 combines with J gene TRBJ1-2; D perhaps matches TRBD1 (6 bases). The germline V and J ends were trimmed by 4 bases and 2 bases, with 11 bases remaining between them. The germline V gene encodes CDR1 MNHEY and CDR2 SVGAGI. The length of the CDR3 is 14 residues. CDR3 sequence (DNA): TGTGCCAGCAGTTCGAACCAGGGGAACTATGGCTACACCTTC. This encodes CASSSNQGNYGYTF.

A single count supports this clone. Other nucleotide sequences from this sample produce the same CDR3. This rearrangement joins TRBV19 to TRBJ1-5, with D possibly being TRBD1 (5 bases). The CDR3 runs 14 residues. The germline V gene has CDR1 LNHDA and CDR2 SQIVND (reference sequence). The ends were cut back, 7 bases at V and 0 bases at J, with 10 bases in the middle. The CDR3 bases are TGTGCCAGTAAAGGGGACTTTAGCAATCAGCCCCAGCATTTT. Its protein product is CASKGDFSNQPQHF.

This chain joins TRBV6-5 and TRBJ1-2; weak D call: TRBD1 (6 bases). Germline V gene sequence: CDR1 MNHEY, CDR2 SVGAGI. V was shortened by 7 bases and J by 4 bases, with 13 bases between the two germline ends. The CDR3 extends over 13 amino acids. The CDR3 DNA is TGTGCCAGCAACGATCAGGGGACCTATGGCTACACCTTC. It specifies CASNDQGTYGYTF.

This sequence joins TRBV3-1 (or the pseudogene TRBV3-2) and TRBJ2-3; maybe TRBD2 (5 bases). Germline CDR1 and CDR2: LGHDT and YNNKEL (reference sequence). V lost 0 bases to trimming and J lost 2 bases, with 9 bases between them. The CDR3 length is 15 residues. CDR3 protein: CASSQDTRDTDTQYF. The CDR3 DNA reads as TGTGCCAGCAGCCAAGATACACGGGACACAGATACGCAGTATTTT.

The V gene is TRBV5-8, the J gene TRBJ1-2, with TRBD1 identical over 9 bases. J gave up 9 bases and V 4 bases, and 13 bases lay outside the gene matches. Germline V CDR1 and CDR2: SGHTS, YDEGEE. The CDR3 spans 15 residues. CDR3 sequence: CASSPPGQGLFSYTF. The CDR3 nucleotides read TGTGCCAGCAGCCCTCCGGGACAGGGTTTATTTAGCTACACCTTC.

In nucleotides, the CDR3 is TGTGCCAGCAGCCAATATCAACAGGGGAGAGAGACCCAGTACTTC. Translated: CASSQYQQGRETQYF. The gene calls are TRBV4-2 and TRBJ2-5; TRBD1 aligns across 7 bases. The CDR3 consists of 15 residues. Germline V lookup: CDR1 LGHNA, CDR2 YNFKEQ. The J segment lost 4 bases and the V segment lost 2 bases, leaving 7 bases of the junction unmatched.

The V call is TRBV6-5, the J call TRBJ2-1; D is possibly TRBD2 (6 bases). Germline assignment: CDR1 MNHEY and CDR2 SVGAGI. CDR3 size: 11 residues. The V gene lost 6 bases and the J gene lost 7 bases, with 7 bases spanning the gap. For the CDR3, the DNA is TGTGCCAGCAGCCGGGGGAATGAGCAGTTCTTC. Translated: CASSRGNEQFF.

This clone turned up a few times. The V gene is TRBV2, the J gene TRBJ1-3; a weak D match, TRBD1 (5 bases). Trimming shortened V by 3 bases and J by 3 bases, and 12 bases separated the two germline ends. The CDR3 loop spans 15 amino acids. Germline V gives CDR1 SNHLY, CDR2 FYNNEI. The CDR3 region has the DNA TGTGCCAGCAGTGAGGAGGGGTTGGGTGGAAACACCATATATTTT. This translates into CASSEEGLGGNTIYF.

The V and J genes are TRBV7-3 and TRBJ1-2; the match to TRBD1 covers 7 bases. Germline V CDR1 and CDR2: SGHTA, FQGTGA. After removal of 5 bases from V and 0 bases from J, the junction contained 12 bases not matched to a gene. This CDR3 has 17 amino acids. For the CDR3, the DNA is TGTGCCAGCAGCCTCGACCCCCAGGGGGAAGCTAACTATGGCTACACCTTC. This gives the protein CASSLDPQGEANYGYTF.

This clone has a single count. The chain has TRBV2 and TRBJ2-1; 10 bases map to TRBD2. V was clipped by 3 bases and J by 5 bases; unmatched bases: 7. This CDR3 is built from 16 residues. CDR1 and CDR2 (germline): SNHLY, FYNNEI. CDR3: CASSDIGTSAHNEQFF. The DNA for the CDR3 is TGTGCCAGCAGTGATATTGGGACTAGCGCCCACAATGAGCAGTTCTTC. Combining the CDR3 with reference TRBV2 and TRBJ2-1 gives the whole variable domain EPEVTQTPSHQVTQMGQEVILRCVPISNHLYFYWYRQILGQKVEFLVSFYNNEISEKSEIFDDQFSVERPDGSNFTLKIRSTKLEDSAMYFCASSDIGTSAHNEQFFGPGTRLTVL.

The chain couples TRBV7-3 to TRBJ2-3, with 10 bases aligning to TRBD2. This CDR3 contains 14 residues. J lost 6 bases, V lost 9 bases, and 9 bases had no gene match. The germline V gene has CDR1 SGHTA and CDR2 FQGTGA. This chain's CDR3 is CARAGLAGADTQYF. In DNA, the CDR3 is TGTGCCAGAGCGGGGCTAGCGGGAGCTGATACGCAGTATTTT.

This chain uses TRBV11-1 with TRBJ2-3; D possibly corresponds to TRBD2 (5 bases). The CDR3 contains 14 residues. V lost 5 bases to trimming and J lost 2 bases, with 11 bases between them. The germline CDR1 and CDR2 sequences are SGHAT and FQDESV (reference sequence). The DNA of the CDR3 is TGTGCCAGCAGCAGAGGAGGAAACACAGATACGCAGTATTTT. Its protein is CASSRGGNTDTQYF.

The V and J genes are TRBV5-4 and TRBJ2-1; tentatively, D is TRBD1 (6 bases). V was clipped by 1 base and J by 10 bases, with 12 bases between them. The CDR3 extends over 13 amino acids. Germline-derived CDR1 and CDR2 are SGHNT and YYREEE (reference sequence). The CDR3 DNA follows: TGTGCCAGCAGCTTGACAGGGCCCAAGGAGCAGTTCTTC. Its translation is CASSLTGPKEQFF.

This chain connects TRBV27 to TRBJ2-3; tentatively, D is TRBD2 (6 bases). CDR3 length: 13 amino acids. CDR1 is MNHEY, CDR2 SMNVEV, per germline (reference sequence). Trimming left V 2 bases short and J 8 bases short, with 11 bases between. CDR3 sequence: CASSLGGRGTQYF. CDR3 DNA sequence: TGTGCCAGCAGTTTAGGGGGGAGAGGTACGCAGTATTTT.

This chain uses TRBV29-1 with TRBJ1-4; a weak D match, TRBD1 (5 bases). Trimming cost V 3 bases and J 4 bases, with 12 bases left between them. Germline V gene sequence: CDR1 SQVTM, CDR2 ANQGSEA. The CDR3 contains 14 residues. The CDR3 is CSVDQGSYNEKLFF. The CDR3, as DNA: TGCAGCGTTGACCAGGGCTCCTATAATGAAAAACTGTTTTTT.

The chain links TRBV7-9 to TRBJ2-1; D perhaps matches TRBD2 (5 bases). Deletions cut 5 bases from V and 7 bases from J, with 18 bases between. The CDR3 spans 15 residues. CDR1 SEHNR and CDR2 FQNEAQ come from the germline V gene (reference sequence). The CDR3 protein is CASSKRSVERNEQFF. CDR3 coding DNA: TGTGCCAGCAGCAAAAGGAGCGTAGAGCGGAATGAGCAGTTCTTC.

The J gene is TRBJ2-5, the V gene TRBV6-1; D remains ambiguous. CDR3 length: 12 amino acids. V shed 2 bases and J shed 5 bases, with 6 bases lying between them. Germline CDR1 is MNHNS and CDR2 is SASEGT. This CDR3 reads CASSEIEETQYF. The CDR3 DNA sequence: TGTGCCAGCAGTGAAATCGAGGAGACCCAGTACTTC.

The chain links TRBV6-1 to TRBJ2-1, with 16 positions matching TRBD2. The germline CDR1 and CDR2 sequences are MNHNS and SASEGT. This CDR3 has 20 residues. With 2 bases clipped from V and 3 bases from J, the junction kept 10 bases outside the gene matches. CDR3 in amino acids: CASSELIGTSGRDLYNEQFF. The CDR3 DNA follows: TGTGCCAGCAGTGAATTGATAGGGACTAGCGGGAGGGATCTCTACAATGAGCAGTTCTTC.